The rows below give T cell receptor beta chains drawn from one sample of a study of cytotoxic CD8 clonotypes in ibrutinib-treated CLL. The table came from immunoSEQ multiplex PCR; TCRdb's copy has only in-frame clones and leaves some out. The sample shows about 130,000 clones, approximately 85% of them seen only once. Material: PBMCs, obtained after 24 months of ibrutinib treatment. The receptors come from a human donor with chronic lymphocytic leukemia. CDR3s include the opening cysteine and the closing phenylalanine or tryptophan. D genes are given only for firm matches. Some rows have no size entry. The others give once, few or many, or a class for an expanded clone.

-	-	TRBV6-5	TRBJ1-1	CASTNGERAFF	TGTGCCAGCACTAACGGAGAGCGGGCTTTCTTT
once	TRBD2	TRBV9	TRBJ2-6	CASSIRLAGAPGANVLTF	TGTGCCAGCAGCATACGACTAGCGGGAGCCCCCGGGGCCAACGTCCTGACTTTC
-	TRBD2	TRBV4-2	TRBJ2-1	CASSQPQREKEEQFF	TGTGCCAGCAGTCAACCGCAGCGGGAAAAGGAGGAGCAGTTCTTC
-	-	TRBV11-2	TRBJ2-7	CASRNDPHEQYF	TGTGCCAGCAGAAACGACCCCCACGAGCAGTACTTC
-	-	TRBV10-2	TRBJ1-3	CATSTDASSGNTIYF	TGCGCCACCTCTACGGACGCCAGCTCTGGAAACACCATATATTTT
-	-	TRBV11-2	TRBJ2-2	CASSLGRGRTNSHTGELFF	TGTGCCAGCAGCTTAGGAAGGGGTCGGACTAACTCCCACACCGGGGAGCTGTTTTTT
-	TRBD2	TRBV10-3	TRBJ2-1	CAISDHSGGPGEQFF	TGTGCCATCAGTGATCACAGCGGGGGGCCGGGTGAGCAGTTCTTC
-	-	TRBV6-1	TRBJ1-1	CASREQGLNTEAFF	TGTGCCAGCAGAGAACAGGGACTCAACACTGAAGCTTTCTTT
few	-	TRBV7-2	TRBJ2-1	CASSRRAQRDEQFF	TGTGCCAGCAGCCGCCGGGCCCAAAGAGATGAGCAGTTCTTC
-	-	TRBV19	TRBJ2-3	CASSKVTSTDTQYF	TGTGCCAGTAGTAAGGTCACTAGCACAGATACGCAGTATTTT
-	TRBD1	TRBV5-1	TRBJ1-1	CASSTQQGTNTEAFF	TGCGCCAGCAGCACCCAACAGGGGACGAACACTGAAGCTTTCTTT
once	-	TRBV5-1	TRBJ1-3	CASSYGASGNTIYF	TGCGCCAGCAGCTATGGGGCCTCTGGAAACACCATATATTTT
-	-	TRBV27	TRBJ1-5	CASSLTGLNQPQHF	TGTGCCAGCAGTTTAACCGGGTTAAATCAGCCCCAGCATTTT
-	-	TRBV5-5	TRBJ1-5	CASSLGTANQPQHF	TGTGCCAGCAGCTTGGGGACAGCTAATCAGCCCCAGCATTTT
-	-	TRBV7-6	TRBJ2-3	CASSSSSTDTQYF	TGTGCCAGCAGCTCCAGTAGCACAGATACGCAGTATTTT
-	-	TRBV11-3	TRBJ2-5	CASSLGGPQETQYF	TGTGCCAGCAGCTTAGGGGGGCCGCAAGAGACCCAGTACTTC
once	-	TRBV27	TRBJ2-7	CASSSIITGGGDRGEQYF	TGTGCCAGCAGTTCCATCATAACAGGGGGGGGAGACCGGGGCGAGCAGTACTTC
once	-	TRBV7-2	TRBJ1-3	CASSYPGASSGNTIYF	TGTGCCAGCTCATACCCCGGGGCGAGCTCTGGAAACACCATATATTTT
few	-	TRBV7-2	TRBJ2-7	CASSPRAAREQYF	TGTGCCAGCAGCCCTCGGGCCGCGAGGGAGCAGTACTTC
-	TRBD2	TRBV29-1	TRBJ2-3	CSVERREGNPDTQYF	TGCAGCGTTGAACGGCGGGAGGGTAACCCAGATACGCAGTATTTT
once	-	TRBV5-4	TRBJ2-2	CASSLEGANTGELFF	TGTGCCAGCAGCTTGGAAGGAGCGAACACCGGGGAGCTGTTTTTT
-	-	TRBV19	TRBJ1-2	CASSKGGGGYTF	TGTGCCAGTAGTAAGGGGGGCGGTGGCTACACCTTC
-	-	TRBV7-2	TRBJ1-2	CASSLITGSVTYGYTF	TGTGCCAGCAGCTTGATTACAGGGTCGGTGACCTATGGCTACACCTTC
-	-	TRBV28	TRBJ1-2	CASSFRGGHGYTF	TGTGCCAGCAGTTTTAGGGGGGGACATGGCTACACCTTC
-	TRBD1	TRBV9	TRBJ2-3	CASSAGTGRVTDTQYF	TGTGCCAGCAGCGCTGGGACAGGAAGGGTCACAGATACGCAGTATTTT
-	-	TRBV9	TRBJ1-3	CASSPLRAEGGVRNTIYF	TGTGCCAGCAGCCCCCTACGGGCCGAGGGGGGAGTGAGAAACACCATATATTTT
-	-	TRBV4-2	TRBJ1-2	CASSRTGVGGYTF	TGTGCCAGCAGCCGCACGGGGGTTGGCGGCTACACCTTC
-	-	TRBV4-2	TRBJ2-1	CASSPIPTNEQFF	TGTGCCAGCAGCCCCATTCCTACCAATGAGCAGTTCTTC
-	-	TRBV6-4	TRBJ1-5	CASVRPGNSNQPQHF	TGTGCCAGCGTCCGACCGGGGAATAGCAATCAGCCCCAGCATTTT
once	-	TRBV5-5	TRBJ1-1	CASSAAVHRNTEAFF	TGTGCCAGCAGCGCCGCTGTGCACAGGAACACTGAAGCTTTCTTT
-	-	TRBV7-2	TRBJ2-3	CASSWSTDTQYF	TGTGCCAGCAGCTGGAGCACAGATACGCAGTATTTT
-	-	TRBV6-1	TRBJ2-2	CASSEAISRLTTGELFF	TGTGCCAGCAGTGAAGCCATCTCCCGACTCACCACCGGGGAGCTGTTTTTT
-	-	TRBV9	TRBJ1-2	CASRGTDRNHGYTF	TGTGCCAGCAGAGGTACCGACAGAAACCATGGCTACACCTTC
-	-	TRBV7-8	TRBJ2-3	CASSPRSILSSDSSTDTQYF	TGTGCCAGCAGCCCAAGGTCGATTCTAAGCTCTGATAGTAGCACAGATACGCAGTATTTT
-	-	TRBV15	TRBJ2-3	CATSRDLADTQYF	TGTGCCACCAGCAGAGATTTGGCAGATACGCAGTATTTT
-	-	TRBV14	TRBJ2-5	CASSGIRGRETQYF	TGTGCCAGCAGCGGTATCAGGGGTCGGGAGACCCAGTACTTC
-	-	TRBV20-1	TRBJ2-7	CSAVTYEQYF	TGCAGTGCTGTTACCTACGAGCAGTACTTC
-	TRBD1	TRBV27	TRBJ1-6	CASRRDRGQIRSPLHF	TGTGCCAGCAGGCGGGACAGGGGGCAGATTAGGTCACCCCTCCACTTT
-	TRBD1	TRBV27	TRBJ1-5	CASSLKQGAGQPQHF	TGTGCCAGCAGTTTAAAACAGGGGGCAGGACAGCCCCAGCATTTT
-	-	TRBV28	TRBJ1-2	CASSPPPGGYTF	TGTGCCAGCAGTCCCCCCCCAGGGGGCTACACCTTC
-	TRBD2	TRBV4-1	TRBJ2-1	CASSHPLASDYNEQFF	TGCGCCAGCAGCCACCCACTAGCGTCCGACTACAATGAGCAGTTCTTC
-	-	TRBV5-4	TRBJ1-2	CASSLIQANPGYTF	TGTGCCAGCAGCTTGATACAAGCCAACCCCGGCTACACCTTC
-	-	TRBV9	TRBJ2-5	CASSVDQQETQYF	TGTGCCAGCAGCGTAGACCAGCAAGAGACCCAGTACTTC
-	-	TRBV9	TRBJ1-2	CASSVEQGGSGGYTF	TGTGCCAGCAGCGTAGAACAGGGTGGATCGGGGGGCTACACCTTC
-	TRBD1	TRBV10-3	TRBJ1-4	CAISTGETNEKLFF	TGTGCCATCAGCACAGGGGAAACTAATGAAAAACTGTTTTTT
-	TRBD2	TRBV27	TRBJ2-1	CASRPRSGRGYNEQFF	TGTGCCAGCAGACCCCGAAGCGGGAGGGGGTACAATGAGCAGTTCTTC
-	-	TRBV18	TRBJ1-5	CASSRGRGSNQPQHF	TGTGCCAGCTCACGGGGACGGGGGAGCAATCAGCCCCAGCATTTT
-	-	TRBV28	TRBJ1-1	CASSSNMNTEAFF	TGTGCCAGCAGTAGCAATATGAACACTGAAGCTTTCTTT
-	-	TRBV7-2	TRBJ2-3	CASSLGGSLDTQYF	TGTGCCAGCAGCTTAGGGGGGAGTTTAGATACGCAGTATTTT
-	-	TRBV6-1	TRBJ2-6	CATRPSGANVLTF	TGTGCCACCCGGCCCTCTGGGGCCAACGTCCTGACTTTC
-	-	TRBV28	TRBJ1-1	CASRGPWSDLNTEAFF	TGTGCCAGCAGGGGACCTTGGTCAGATTTGAACACTGAAGCTTTCTTT
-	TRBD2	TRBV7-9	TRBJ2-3	CASSFSGRVPDTQYF	TGTGCCAGCAGCTTTAGCGGGAGAGTCCCAGATACGCAGTATTTT
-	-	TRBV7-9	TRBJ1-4	CASSLVGANEKLFF	TGTGCCAGCAGCCTCGTGGGTGCTAATGAAAAACTGTTTTTT
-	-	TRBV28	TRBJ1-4	CASSPPGEGREKLFF	TGTGCCAGCAGTCCACCGGGGGAGGGGAGAGAAAAACTGTTTTTT
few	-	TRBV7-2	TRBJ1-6	CASSLNANSPLHF	TGTGCCAGCAGCTTAAACGCTAATTCACCCCTCCACTTT